This T cell receptor beta chain came from a study of identical twins. Study outcomes and limitations: The study found that models underestimated out-of-frame TCR alpha sharing in monozygotic twins.

Via MiXCR, TCRdb re-called the 5' RACE reads, giving one row per CDR3 protein. The table has fewer than 800,000 distinct CDR3 sequences, around 7.4% seen once; the top ten hold about 1.6%. This clonotype was seen only a few times. Its cognate antigen is unknown. V lost 5 bases and J lost 1, with 13 bases in between. This CDR3 spans 15 amino acids. Per germline, CDR1 SNHLY and CDR2 FYNNEI. Separately, the same data were catalogued under a study of yellow fever vaccine responses in identical twins.

The specimen sequenced was PBMCs. The sequence was obtained from a woman aged 18-29 years in good health. This chain connects TRBV2 to TRBJ2-3, with D uncertain. The CDR3 coding sequence is TGTGCCAGCAGTAAGGAGTACCCGGGCACAGATACGCAGTATTTT. Translating gives CASSKEYPGTDTQYF.